This T cell receptor beta chain was captured by sequencing in a study of T cells in Graves' hyperthyroidism and ophthalmopathy. Turning to this clonotype: Its antigen remains unknown.

Study-wide results and limits: A model of 13 V-J pairs discriminated ophthalmopathy from stable hyperthyroidism. The model predicted ophthalmopathy a median approximately six months before onset.

Amplified TCR beta CDR3 regions derived from RNA transcripts. An initial round of RT-PCR targeting the TCR CDR3 relied on the HTBI primer set. TCRdb re-called the multiplex PCR reads through MiXCR, storing one row per CDR3 protein. The sample consists of approximately 700,000 distinct CDR3 sequences, around 17% of them appearing once. Hyperthyroidism patients were newly diagnosed, had disease duration under 2 months, and were aged 18 to 65 years. It was 8.5 to 10 ml of fresh peripheral blood that supplied the PBMCs. V lost 1 base to trimming and J lost 7 bases, with 14 bases between them. This CDR3 has 15 residues. Per germline, CDR1 LGHDT and CDR2 YNNKEL (reference sequence).

The rearrangement joins TRBV3-1 to TRBJ1-5; D is possibly TRBD1 (5 bases). The sequenced material came from blood. The sequence derives from a man between 18 and 29 years old with Graves' hyperthyroidism. The CDR3 region is CASSQGSGSHQPQHF. In nucleotides, the CDR3 is TGTGCCAGCAGCCAAGGGTCAGGGTCACACCAGCCCCAGCATTTT.